This note documents a single T cell receptor beta chain sequence. The antigen is not known. The data were obtained in a study of OX40 agonist ivuxolimab in advanced cancers. For the study at large: Prior anti-PD-1, anti-PD-L1 or anti-CTLA-4 therapy did not bar entry, and approximately 43% had some.

Germline-derived CDR1 and CDR2 are KGHSH and LQKENI. This CDR3 spans 13 amino acids. The V gene lost 7 bases and the J gene lost 3 bases, with 12 bases spanning the gap. The repertoire was sequenced with immunoSEQ multiplex PCR; TCRdb's copy has only in-frame clones and lacks some. The sample shows 73,000 or so clones, more than 75% of them seen only once. Study results and caveats: At 0.1-3.0 mg/kg, partial responders had clonal expansion among the lowest observed.

This specimen was CD4+ or CD8+ T cells sorted from blood, taken in a trial of the OX40 agonist ivuxolimab. V usage is TRBV18 and J usage is TRBJ1-1; D may be TRBD1 (6 bases). The sequence was collected from an adult with an advanced solid tumor such as melanoma, head and neck, liver or kidney cancer. This CDR3 is CASWQGMDTEAFF. Here the CDR3 DNA reads TGTGCCAGCTGGCAGGGGATGGACACTGAAGCTTTCTTT. The full variable domain, completed using reference TRBV18 and TRBJ1-1, is NAGVMQNPRHLVRRRGQEARLRCSPMKGHSHVYWYRQLPEEGLKFMVYLQKENIIDESGMPKERFSAEFPKEGPSILRIQQVVRGDSAAYFCASWQGMDTEAFFGQGTRLTVV.